The 23 T cell receptor beta chains given below trace back to one sample, sequenced in a study of CD8+ T cells in alopecia areata. Treatment described: oral pan-JAK inhibitor, 5-10 mg twice daily. RNA extraction was followed by reverse transcription into cDNA, which acted as the sequencing template. Libraries were prepared by immunoSEQ multiplex PCR; TCRdb keeps only in-frame clonotypes and omits some of them. The data hold 95,000 to 150,000 clones, with about 50% observed a single time. This sample comprised CD4+ T cells sorted from blood, obtained at week 4, from a patient treated with tofacitinib. These receptors were obtained from a human donor with alopecia areata.

This clone occurred a few times. This rearrangement joins TRBV9 to TRBJ1-2, with no clear D. From germline, CDR1 is SGDLS and CDR2 YYNGEE. This CDR3 has 13 residues. Deletions cut 3 bases from V and 4 bases from J, with 10 bases between. Here the CDR3 reads CASSEGRGYGYTF. In DNA form, the CDR3 reads TGTGCCAGCAGCGAAGGACGGGGCTATGGCTACACCTTC.

The chain employs TRBV9 and TRBJ2-3; TRBD2 matches 8 bases. The CDR3 sequence is 15 residues long. CDR1 and CDR2 from the germline V gene are SGDLS and YYNGEE. V was clipped by 3 bases and J by 2 bases; unmatched bases: 5. CDR3 sequence reads: CASSASGGDTDTQYF. DNA for the CDR3: TGTGCCAGCAGCGCGAGCGGGGGCGACACAGATACGCAGTATTTT. Full variable domain (remainder filled in from reference TRBV9 and TRBJ2-3): DSGVTQTPKHLITATGQRVTLRCSPRSGDLSVYWYQQSLDQGLQFLIQYYNGEERAKGNILERFSAQQFPDLHSELNLSSLELGDSALYFCASSASGGDTDTQYFGPGTRLTVL.

This CDR3 is CASLGQENTEAFF. The CDR3 coding sequence is TGCGCCAGCCTGGGACAGGAGAACACTGAAGCTTTCTTT. This sequence joins TRBV5-1 and TRBJ1-1; TRBD1 agrees at 8 bases. CDR3 length equals 13 residues. J was trimmed by 1 base and V by 7 bases; bases with no gene match: 3. Germline CDR1 is SGHRS and CDR2 is YFSETQ.

The genes are TRBV29-1 and TRBJ2-7; D may correspond to TRBD1 or TRBD2 (5 bases each). CDR1 is SQVTM and CDR2 is ANQGSEA in the germline V gene. This CDR3 is built from 13 residues. Trimming pared 4 bases from V and 0 bases from J, leaving 10 bases between. The CDR3 nucleotides are TGCAGCGTTGTTGAGGGGAACTCCTACGAGCAGTACTTC. Translated: CSVVEGNSYEQYF.

The V gene is TRBV27, the J gene TRBJ1-5; unclear D gene. V lost 8 bases, J lost 0 bases, and 8 bases lay in between. The CDR3 runs to 13 residues. Germline-derived CDR1 and CDR2 are MNHEY and SMNVEV (reference sequence). CDR3 protein: CASADTSNQPQHF. For the CDR3, the DNA is TGTGCCAGCGCCGACACTAGCAATCAGCCCCAGCATTTT.

The V call is TRBV25-1, the J call TRBJ1-2; D is uncertain. The CDR3 is 13 amino acids. Looked up from germline, CDR1 is MGHDK and CDR2 is SYGVNS. The V end lost 7 bases, the J end lost 1 base, and 10 bases lay between the germline ends. The DNA of the CDR3 is TGTGCCAGCACCCTCACCGGTAACTATGGCTACACCTTC. Translating gives CASTLTGNYGYTF.

The table lists this clone with many counts. V gene TRBV11-2 combines with J gene TRBJ1-1; D is perhaps TRBD1 (6 bases). The CDR3 spans 15 residues. The V gene lost 1 base and the J gene lost 6 bases, with 15 bases spanning the gap. Germline CDR1 and CDR2: SGHAT and FQNNGV. CDR3 region: CASSLGRRRGAEAFF. In nucleotides, the CDR3 is TGTGCCAGCAGCTTAGGACGGAGGAGGGGGGCTGAAGCTTTCTTT. Variable domain in full (rest from reference TRBV11-2 and TRBJ1-1): EAGVAQSPRYKIIEKRQSVAFWCNPISGHATLYWYQQILGQGPKLLIQFQNNGVVDDSQLPKDRFSAERLKGVDSTLKIQPAKLEDSAVYLCASSLGRRRGAEAFFGQGTRLTVV.

The V call is TRBV2, the J call TRBJ1-5; perhaps TRBD1 as D (5 bases). V lost 6 bases and J lost 1, with 13 bases in between. CDR3 length equals 15 residues. The germline CDR1 and CDR2 sequences are SNHLY and FYNNEI. The CDR3 coding sequence is TGTGCCAGCAGGGCGGGGGGAGTGAGCAATCAGCCCCAGCATTTT. Translating it yields CASRAGGVSNQPQHF.

The gene calls are TRBV9 and TRBJ2-2, with a tentative D call TRBD1 (5 bases). Trimming took 2 bases from V and 1 from J, leaving 6 bases between them. Looked up from germline, CDR1 is SGDLS and CDR2 is YYNGEE. The CDR3 sequence is 14 residues long. The CDR3 nucleotides are TGTGCCAGCAGCGTTAGGGGGAACACCGGGGAGCTGTTTTTT. This translates into CASSVRGNTGELFF.

The sample holds a few counts of this clone. The CDR3 coding sequence is TGTGCCAGCAGCTTAGGGGCAGGGAGCCATGAGCAGTTCTTC. Translated, it gives CASSLGAGSHEQFF. The chain recombines TRBV11-3 with TRBJ2-1; D tentatively fits TRBD1 or TRBD2 (5 bases each). The CDR3 has 14 amino acids. Deletions cut 1 base from V and 8 bases from J, with 12 bases between. Germline lookup yields CDR1 SGHNT and CDR2 YENEEA.

The CDR3 region has the DNA TGTGCCAGCAGCTTCGGACTGGCCGGGGGCGACGATACGCAGTATTTT. Protein product: CASSFGLAGGDDTQYF. The genes are TRBV5-4 and TRBJ2-3, with D perhaps being TRBD1 or TRBD2 (6 bases each). The CDR3 runs 16 residues. The germline CDR1 and CDR2 sequences are SGHNT and YYREEE (reference sequence). Trimming cost V 2 bases and J 6 bases, with 19 bases left between them.

This sequence joins TRBV29-1 and TRBJ2-7, with D perhaps TRBD2 (9 bases). The CDR3 length is 15 residues. The V end was cut by 5 bases, the J end by 3 bases, with 20 bases between. The germline CDR1 and CDR2 sequences are SQVTM and ANQGSEA. CDR3 nucleotide sequence: TGCAGCGTTTTGAAGCGGGGGGACAGGAGCTACGAGCAGTACTTC. Protein: CSVLKRGDRSYEQYF.

The chain recombines TRBV7-3 with TRBJ2-7; the D call may be TRBD1 or TRBD2 (5 bases each). Trimming pared 4 bases from V and 0 bases from J, leaving 22 bases between. CDR3 length equals 18 residues. Germline V gene lookup returns CDR1 SGHTA and CDR2 FQGTGA. DNA of the CDR3: TGTGCCAGCAGCTCACTAGTGTTCGACGGGGCGAGCTCCTACGAGCAGTACTTC. It yields the protein CASSSLVFDGASSYEQYF.

The chain is built from TRBV19 and TRBJ2-1, with D possibly matching TRBD2 (6 bases). The CDR3 is 10 amino acids. Between the trimmed V and J ends, which lost 8 bases and 9 bases, there was a span of 8 bases. Looked up from germline, CDR1 is LNHDA and CDR2 is SQIVND (reference sequence). CDR3 DNA sequence: TGTGCCAGTGGGGGAGGTGAGCAGTTCTTC. Translated: CASGGGEQFF.

V usage is TRBV30 and J usage is TRBJ1-1; D remains unclear. Germline V CDR1 and CDR2: GTSNPN, SVGIG (reference sequence). The ends were cut back, 3 bases at V and 0 bases at J, with 11 bases in the middle. The CDR3 is made up of 14 amino acids. CDR3 bases: TGTGCCTGGAGCCCGATGAGGATGAACACTGAAGCTTTCTTT. Its protein is CAWSPMRMNTEAFF.

In this sample, this clone turned up a few times. The V call is TRBV30, the J call TRBJ1-6, with 8 positions matching TRBD1. The V segment lost 2 bases and the J segment 10 bases; nucleotides outside the gene matches: 10. Germline V lookup: CDR1 GTSNPN, CDR2 SVGIG (reference sequence). This CDR3 spans 15 amino acids. CDR3 protein: CAWSSPGQGRSPLHF. CDR3 in DNA: TGTGCCTGGAGTTCTCCCGGACAGGGCCGGTCACCCCTCCACTTT.

This clone was seen a handful of times. The rearrangement links TRBV10-3 to TRBJ2-1, with TRBD1 matching 9 bases. The trim removed 4 bases at V and 5 bases at J, leaving 3 bases unmatched. The germline V gene encodes CDR1 ENHRY and CDR2 SYGVKD. There are 14 residues in the CDR3. The CDR3 nucleotides read TGTGCCATCAGTGGGACAGGGGATAACAATGAGCAGTTCTTC. Protein product: CAISGTGDNNEQFF.

The sample holds a few counts of this clone. The gene calls are TRBV6-1 and TRBJ1-1; 8 bases fit TRBD1. The length of the CDR3 is 14 residues. Trimming cost V 6 bases and J 6 bases; bases outside gene matches: 9. Germline CDR1 and CDR2: MNHNS and SASEGT. This CDR3 reads CASRVTGVSSEAFF. The CDR3 DNA reads as TGTGCCAGCAGAGTGACAGGGGTATCTTCTGAAGCTTTCTTT.

The chain joins TRBV5-1 to TRBJ2-5; TRBD2 agrees at 8 bases. Germline values: CDR1 SGHRS, CDR2 YFSETQ. The CDR3 runs to 15 residues. The ends lost 2 bases at V and 5 bases at J; junction bases unmatched: 8. In DNA, the CDR3 is TGCGCCAGCAGCTTCAGCGGGAGCCCAGGGGAGACCCAGTACTTC. Protein: CASSFSGSPGETQYF.

About this clone itself: This specimen includes other DNA sequences encoding the same CDR3. This chain joins TRBV29-1 and TRBJ2-5; D is undetermined. The germline V gene encodes CDR1 SQVTM and CDR2 ANQGSEA. The germline V and J ends were trimmed by 4 bases and 4 bases, with 1 base remaining between them. The CDR3 covers 9 residues. Here the CDR3 DNA reads TGCAGCGTTGGAGAGACCCAGTACTTC. It codes for CSVGETQYF.

This chain uses TRBV7-6 with TRBJ1-5; maybe TRBD1 (6 bases). The CDR3 sequence is 14 residues long. V shed 4 bases and J shed 6 bases, with 13 bases lying between them. CDR1 and CDR2 (germline): SGHVS, FNYEAQ. The CDR3 DNA sequence: TGTGCCAGCAGCTACGGACAGCTCGGTCAGCCCCAGCATTTT. It translates to CASSYGQLGQPQHF. Full variable domain (missing parts from reference TRBV7-6 and TRBJ1-5): GAGVSQSPRYKVTKRGQDVALRCDPISGHVSLYWYRQALGQGPEFLTYFNYEAQQDKSGLPNDRFSAERPEGSISTLTIQRTEQRDSAMYRCASSYGQLGQPQHFGDGTRLSIL.

The chain combines TRBV11-2 with TRBJ2-2; D perhaps matches TRBD2 (5 bases). V was trimmed by 3 bases and J by 0 bases, leaving 11 bases between them. The germline V gene encodes CDR1 SGHAT and CDR2 FQNNGV. The CDR3 is made up of 16 amino acids. The CDR3 DNA reads TGTGCCAGCAGCTTGTCTGAGACTACGAACACCGGGGAGCTGTTTTTT. Protein product: CASSLSETTNTGELFF.

This chain links TRBV2 with TRBJ2-3; D remains ambiguous. V shed 9 bases and J shed 6 bases, with 7 bases lying between them. The CDR3 is made up of 10 amino acids. Germline CDR1 and CDR2: SNHLY and FYNNEI. The CDR3 spells CASGPDTQYF. In nucleotides, the CDR3 is TGTGCCAGTGGGCCCGATACGCAGTATTTT.